The rows below give T cell receptor beta chains drawn from one sample of a study of control samples from healthy donors and cancer patients. TCRdb keeps only in-frame clones here, not all; method: immunoSEQ multiplex PCR. The table records under 200,000 clones, roughly 94% of them present only once. Source material: blood. The receptors originated from a woman aged 40 to 55 in good health. CDR3s include the opening cysteine and the closing phenylalanine or tryptophan. Size is omitted from some rows. Given values are once, few, many or a class for expanded clones.

CDR3 protein	V gene	CDR3 length	clone size
CSVEDPLRGTNTEAFF	TRBV29-1	16	once
CASAPAGGPDTQYF	TRBV12-5	14	.
CASSPGGTFNSPLHF	TRBV18	15	.
CASSILDQTLNYGYTF	TRBV19	16	.
CAISEGPLQETQYF	TRBV10-3	14	.
CASSFTGGGGYTF	TRBV5-6	13	.
CASSFSGQSNQPQHF	TRBV5-1	15	.
CASSAGTASYNEQFF	TRBV9	15	.
CASSSNQPNRGGYTF	TRBV7-9	15	.
CASSAPGLWKKTQYF	TRBV5-1	15	few
CASSQDRGLRGYTF	TRBV4-3	14	.
CAWTGMWETQYF	TRBV30	12	.
CASSFDLDRAEAFF	TRBV27	14	.
CASSYPPGGGDSTGELFF	TRBV6-7	18	.
CASSPQGTDTQYF	TRBV9	13	.
CASSPTRGLGYSNQPQHF	TRBV6-6	18	.
CASTDRESNQPQHF	TRBV7-2	14	.
CASSVGTGVQETQYF	TRBV9	15	.
CSAHGLAGNEQYF	TRBV29-1	13	.
CASSLQAGGPPYEQYF	TRBV19	16	.
CASSLGKPGLATGELFF	TRBV7-3	17	.
CASSLVSRDTEAFF	TRBV7-2	14	.
CASSLQIYNEQFF	TRBV12-3/TRBV12-4	13	.
CAISVGGLGTEAFF	TRBV10-3	14	.
CASSEAPGQAGEKLFF	TRBV2	16	.
CASSLGPRADYGYTF	TRBV7-9	15	.
CASSILLSRIGEKLFF	TRBV19	16	.
CASSPQPGLGGNEQFF	TRBV7-2	16	.
CAGKTGTGGLYEQYF	TRBV7-6	15	.
CASSLDGTEAFF	TRBV27	12	.
CASSEGQGVGEKLFF	TRBV9	15	.
CASSADNEQFF	TRBV5-1	11	.
CASSQVISNEKLFF	TRBV4-3	14	.
CASKNPLGQETQYF	TRBV10-2	14	.
CASSAGGGDTQYF	TRBV9	13	.
CASSAGMNQPQHF	TRBV2	13	.
CASSRGPSFYEQYF	TRBV6-5	14	.
CASSPAGLNSPLHF	TRBV27	14	few
CASTSQVGRQGYGYTF	TRBV19	16	.
CASSLRDASSGNTIYF	TRBV19	16	.
CASSLDRWAGYNEQFF	TRBV11-3	16	.
CASSQRQELHF	TRBV5-6	11	.
CATSSGDRDSYEQYF	TRBV15	15	.
CASSPRRGGNTEAFF	TRBV19	15	.
CASSYGRGEAFF	TRBV6-2/TRBV6-3	12	.
CASSLGGFQPQHF	TRBV11-2	13	once
CASSIVEGVPNQPQHF	TRBV19	16	.
CASSIDLLHSDNEKLFF	TRBV19	17	.
CASSWAENTEAFF	TRBV7-9	13	.
CASLLAGARTNYGYTF	TRBV18	16	.
CASSPQGFLRPQHF	TRBV19	14	.
CASSLFPGETYEQYF	TRBV5-1	15	.
CASSHGQGRTEAFF	TRBV18	14	.
CAWRVGGANVLTF	TRBV30	13	few
CASSEGGPQFF	TRBV25-1	11	.